One T cell receptor beta chain is described in this entry. This specimen comes from a study of technical replicates of blood from a handful of donors. TCRdb keeps only in-frame clones here, not all; method: immunoSEQ multiplex PCR. The repertoire consists of roughly 71,000 clones, with around 90% occurring once and the leading ten covering about 0.35%. Germline V lookup: CDR1 ENHRY, CDR2 SYGVKD. J lost 5 bases, V lost 4 bases, and 2 bases had no gene match. This CDR3 is built from 13 residues. The specimen was T cells isolated from PBMCs. This chain uses TRBV10-3 with TRBJ2-1; 7 nucleotides match TRBD2. This clonotype was obtained from a human donor in good health. For the CDR3, the DNA is TGTGCCATCAGTGGGGACTACAACAATGAGCAGTTCTTC. This codes for CAISGDYNNEQFF.